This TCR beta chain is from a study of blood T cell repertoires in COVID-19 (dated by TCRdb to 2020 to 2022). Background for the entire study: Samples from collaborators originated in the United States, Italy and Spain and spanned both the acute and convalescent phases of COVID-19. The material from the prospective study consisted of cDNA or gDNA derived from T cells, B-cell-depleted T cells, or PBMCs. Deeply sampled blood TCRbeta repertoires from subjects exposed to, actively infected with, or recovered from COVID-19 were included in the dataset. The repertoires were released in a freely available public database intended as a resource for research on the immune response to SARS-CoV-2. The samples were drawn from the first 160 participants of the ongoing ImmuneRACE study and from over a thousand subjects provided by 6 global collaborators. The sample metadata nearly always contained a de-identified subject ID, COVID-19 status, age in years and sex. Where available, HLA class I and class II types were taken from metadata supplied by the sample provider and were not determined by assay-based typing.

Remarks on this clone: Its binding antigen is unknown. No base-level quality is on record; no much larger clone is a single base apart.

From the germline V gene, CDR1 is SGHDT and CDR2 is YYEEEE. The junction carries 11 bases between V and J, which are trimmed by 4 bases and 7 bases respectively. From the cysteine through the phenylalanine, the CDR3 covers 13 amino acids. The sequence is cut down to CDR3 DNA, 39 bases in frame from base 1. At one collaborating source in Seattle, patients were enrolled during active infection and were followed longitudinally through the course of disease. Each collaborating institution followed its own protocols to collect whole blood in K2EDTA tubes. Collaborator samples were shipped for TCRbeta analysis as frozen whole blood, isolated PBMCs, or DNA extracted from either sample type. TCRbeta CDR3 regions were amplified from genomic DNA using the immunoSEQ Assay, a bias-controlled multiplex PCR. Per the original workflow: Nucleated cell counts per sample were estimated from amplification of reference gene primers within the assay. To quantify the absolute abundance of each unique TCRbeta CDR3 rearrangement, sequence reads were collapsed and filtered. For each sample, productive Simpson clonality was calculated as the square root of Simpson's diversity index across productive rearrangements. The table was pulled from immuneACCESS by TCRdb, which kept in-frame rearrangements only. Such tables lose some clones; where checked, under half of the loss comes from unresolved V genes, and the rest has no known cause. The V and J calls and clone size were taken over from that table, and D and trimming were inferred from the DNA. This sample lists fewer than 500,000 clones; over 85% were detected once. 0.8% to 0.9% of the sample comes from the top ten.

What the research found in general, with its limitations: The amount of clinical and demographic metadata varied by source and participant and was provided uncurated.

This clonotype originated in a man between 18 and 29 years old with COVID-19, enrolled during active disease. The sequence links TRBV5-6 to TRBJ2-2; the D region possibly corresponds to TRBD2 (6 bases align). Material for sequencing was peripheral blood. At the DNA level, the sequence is TGTGCCAGCAGCCTCCTGCGGGGCGGGGAGCTGTTTTTT. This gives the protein CASSLLRGGELFF.